This T cell receptor (beta chain) was recovered during a study of PD-L1 blockade in urothelial cancer. Study-level information: Analysis of blood occurred 3 weeks (second dose) and 6 weeks after treatment start. Median T cell yield per blood sample was 120,000 to 150,000 cells.

Some clones are missing from TCRdb's copy, which holds only in-frame ones; the method was immunoSEQ multiplex PCR. The table lists 65,000 to 80,000 clones, roughly nine tenths of them singletons. Study outcomes and limitations: Larger 3-week expansion of tumor-associated blood clones was seen in durable-benefit patients.

Trimming removed 5 bases at V and 4 bases at J, with 11 bases between. Germline CDR1 and CDR2: MDHEN and SYDVKM. This CDR3 spans 13 amino acids. For this clone: The target antigen is unknown.

Indicated time point: pretreatment peripheral blood. Samples were collected from each patient before treatment and during treatment. Each patient gave between 1 and 8 of them in total. This TCR derives from a man between 65 and 85 years old with urothelial cancer. The sequences come from PBMCs, collected around atezolizumab (anti-PD-L1) treatment. This chain links TRBV28 with TRBJ1-1; D may be TRBD1 (6 bases). The CDR3 loop is CASSITGSTEAFF. Here the CDR3 DNA reads TGTGCCAGCAGTATTACAGGGTCCACTGAAGCTTTCTTT.